The subject of this entry is one T cell receptor (beta chain). The antigen is undetermined. A junction boundary mismatches the germline segment, possibly from a read error. Study conclusions and caveats: Tumor Tregs overlapped most with tumor, then blood, naive CD4+ cells. In terms of TCR gene usage, tumor memory CD4+ T cells clustered together with blood and lymph node memory CD4+ cells, as well as with lymph node naive CD4+ cells.

After constant-region reverse-primer amplification, full-length variable regions underwent semi-nested PCR with Nested Universal Primer A. From the 5' RACE reads, TCRdb called clonotypes with MiXCR, one entry per CDR3 protein. This table holds 62,000 or so distinct CDR3 sequences, less than 25% found once. This CDR3 is 13 amino acids long. The germline V gene encodes CDR1 MNHEY and CDR2 SVGAGI. The chain links TRBV6-5 to TRBJ2-1; D is perhaps TRBD1 (6 bases). Specimen: memory CD4+ T cells sorted from a lymph node. Documented subset: memory CD4+ T cells, CD4+CD45RO+CD25-. The sequence derives from a female donor with breast cancer. The CDR3 DNA follows: TGTACCAGCAGTTACCGGGCAGGGGATGAGCAGTTCTTC. Amino acid sequence: CTSSYRAGDEQFF.